One and the same sample provided the 19 T cell receptor beta chains below, sequenced in a study of CD8 T cells in Susac syndrome. RNA amounts of about 0.5 to 1 ug underwent reverse transcription with random hexamers. MiXCR, run by TCRdb on the immunoSEQ multiplex PCR reads, gives a single entry per CDR3 protein. The repertoire has fewer than 150,000 distinct CDR3 sequences, roughly 89% of them found once; the top ten carry 0.24%. The sample consisted of CD8+ T cells from PBMCs. Receptors originate from a human donor with multiple sclerosis.

The CDR3 reads CASSGAGTSGSQSSYNEQFF. In DNA, the CDR3 is TGTGCCAGCAGCGGGGCCGGGACTAGCGGGTCTCAGAGCTCCTACAATGAGCAGTTCTTC. The genes are TRBV11-1 and TRBJ2-1; TRBD2 matches 12 bases. Looked up from germline, CDR1 is SGHAT and CDR2 is FQDESV (reference sequence). V lost 5 bases and J lost 0; bases outside the gene matches: 14. This CDR3 comprises 20 residues.

This chain joins TRBV3-1 and TRBJ2-3, with a weak D call TRBD1 (5 bases). Trimming stripped 6 bases from V and 4 bases from J, with 17 bases between. CDR1 and CDR2 (germline): LGHDT, YNNKEL (reference sequence). CDR3 length: 15 residues. The CDR3 DNA reads as TGTGCCAGCAGTCTAACAGGCTCCGTCGCAGATACGCAGTATTTT. Amino acid sequence: CASSLTGSVADTQYF.

The chain employs TRBV7-9 and TRBJ1-2, with 9 bases fitting TRBD1. Germline CDR1 reads SEHNR; CDR2 reads FQNEAQ (reference sequence). The CDR3 consists of 16 residues. Trimming at V came to 5 bases and at J to 2 bases, leaving 9 bases not matched to a gene. CDR3 amino acids: CASSGDRASGNYGYTF. In DNA form, the CDR3 reads TGTGCCAGCAGCGGGGACAGGGCCTCAGGAAACTATGGCTACACCTTC.

The rearrangement uses TRBV6-5 and TRBJ1-2; the D is unclear. Germline-derived CDR1 and CDR2 are MNHEY and SVGAGI. The CDR3 covers 12 residues. Trimming took off 6 bases at V and 4 bases at J, with 9 bases between the two ends. The CDR3 nucleotides read TGTGCCAGCAGCCCGGACCCCTATGGCTACACCTTC. Protein: CASSPDPYGYTF.

This clonotype is a singleton in its sample. The CDR3, as DNA: TGTGCCAGCGAACTAGCGGCGGAGTCCTACAATGAGCAGTTCTTC. It specifies CASELAAESYNEQFF. V and J are TRBV2 and TRBJ2-1; 8 positions match TRBD2. Germline V lookup: CDR1 SNHLY, CDR2 FYNNEI. This CDR3 is built from 15 residues. The ends lost 8 bases at V and 1 base at J; junction bases unmatched: 7.

The CDR3 is CASSQGPSRRYEQYF. The CDR3 region has the DNA TGTGCCAGCAGCCAAGGGCCCAGCCGACGCTACGAGCAGTACTTC. This chain joins TRBV14 and TRBJ2-7; no definite D call. Germline-derived CDR1 and CDR2 are SGHDN and FVKESK. The CDR3 consists of 15 residues. The V gene lost 1 base and the J gene lost 3 bases, with 13 bases spanning the gap.

CDR3 loop: CASSIDLLGQGWYNEQFF. The CDR3, as DNA: TGTGCCAGTAGTATAGATCTATTGGGACAGGGATGGTACAATGAGCAGTTCTTC. The chain uses TRBV19 and TRBJ2-1, with 9 bases lining up with TRBD1. Per germline, CDR1 LNHDA and CDR2 SQIVND (reference sequence). This CDR3 has 18 residues. The J segment lost 4 bases and the V segment lost 0 bases, leaving 10 bases of the junction unmatched.

The genes are TRBV3-1 and TRBJ2-1, with 8 bases matching TRBD1. Germline loops: CDR1 LGHDT, CDR2 YNNKEL (reference sequence). CDR3 length equals 16 residues. J gave up 10 bases and V 1 base, and 12 bases lay outside the gene matches. The chain's CDR3 is CASSQVVGTGPLEQFF. CDR3 nucleotide sequence: TGTGCCAGCAGCCAAGTTGTAGGGACAGGACCCCTAGAGCAGTTCTTC.

The rearrangement joins TRBV4-3 to TRBJ2-7; D uncertain. CDR1 is LGHNA and CDR2 is YSLEER in the germline V gene. The CDR3 contains 15 residues. With 0 bases removed from V and 5 bases from J, the gap between germline ends came to 14 bases. This CDR3 is CASSQDHLGGDEQYF. The CDR3 bases are TGCGCCAGCAGCCAAGATCATTTGGGTGGCGACGAGCAGTACTTC.

This sequence joins TRBV18 and TRBJ2-7; possible D gene TRBD1, 6 bases. Germline V lookup: CDR1 KGHSH, CDR2 LQKENI. The V end lost 3 bases, the J end lost 3 bases, and 12 bases lay between the germline ends. The CDR3 runs to 14 residues. As DNA, the CDR3 is TGTGCCAGCTCACCCGAAAAGGACAGCTACGAGCAGTACTTC. This codes for CASSPEKDSYEQYF. Full variable domain (rest looked up from reference TRBV18 and TRBJ2-7): NAGVMQNPRHLVRRRGQEARLRCSPMKGHSHVYWYRQLPEEGLKFMVYLQKENIIDESGMPKERFSAEFPKEGPSILRIQQVVRGDSAAYFCASSPEKDSYEQYFGPGTRLTVT.

CDR3 coding DNA: TGCGCCAGCAGCCAAGCTCCAGCGGGAGATCCAGATACGCAGTATTTT. The encoded protein is CASSQAPAGDPDTQYF. The rearrangement links TRBV4-3 to TRBJ2-3; TRBD2 agrees at 8 bases. This CDR3 is 16 amino acids long. Germline values: CDR1 LGHNA, CDR2 YSLEER. Trimming cost V 1 base and J 4 bases; bases outside gene matches: 7.

The chain employs TRBV6-2 or TRBV6-3 and TRBJ2-5; D gene ambiguous. Germline CDR1 is MNHEY and CDR2 is SVGEGT. V was pared by 6 bases and J by 4 bases, with 27 bases between. CDR3 size: 18 residues. This CDR3 is CASSGWIPGPVVGETQYF. CDR3 bases: TGTGCCAGCAGCGGGTGGATTCCAGGACCCGTGGTCGGAGAGACCCAGTACTTC.

The V call is TRBV15, the J call TRBJ2-7; either TRBD1 or TRBD2 may fit D (6 bases each). Looked up from germline, CDR1 is LNHNV and CDR2 is YYDKDF (reference sequence). V was shortened by 5 bases and J by 5 bases, with 16 bases between the two germline ends. CDR3 size: 14 residues. The CDR3 region is CATSPRGQPDEQYF. The CDR3, as DNA: TGTGCCACCAGCCCCCGGGGGCAGCCAGACGAGCAGTACTTC.

On this clonotype itself: The junction and the germline gene differ at one end; a read error may be behind it. The rearrangement joins TRBV27 to TRBJ2-1, with D possibly being TRBD2 (6 bases). This CDR3 contains 14 residues. Germline V gene lookup returns CDR1 MNHEY and CDR2 SMNVEV (reference sequence). The chain's CDR3 is CASSLGGPYSEQFF. CDR3 DNA sequence: TGTGCCAGCAGTTTGGGAGGTCCGTACAGTGAGCAGTTCTTC.

This sequence joins TRBV7-9 and TRBJ2-5; TRBD1 aligns across 10 bases. Unmatched junction bases numbered 8, after V lost 5 bases and J lost 5 bases. The CDR3 has 15 residues. The germline gives CDR1 SEHNR, CDR2 FQNEAQ (reference sequence). The CDR3 DNA sequence: TGTGCCAGCAGCCAACGACAGGGGGCATGGGAGACCCAGTACTTC. Translation gives CASSQRQGAWETQYF.

CDR3 sequence reads: CASSQVTAPYEQYF. CDR3 bases: TGCGCCAGCAGCCAAGTAACAGCACCCTACGAGCAGTACTTC. The chain employs TRBV4-1 and TRBJ2-7; D not certain. V was trimmed by 1 base and J by 2 bases, leaving 9 bases between them. This CDR3 is built from 14 residues. Looked up from germline, CDR1 is MGHRA and CDR2 is YSYEKL.

The J gene is TRBJ2-1, the V gene TRBV9; D gene uncertain. The CDR3 is made up of 12 amino acids. Germline-derived CDR1 and CDR2 are SGDLS and YYNGEE. The ends were cut back, 4 bases at V and 5 bases at J, with 7 bases in the middle. The CDR3 region has the DNA TGTGCCAGCAGCTCAAATGACAATGAGCAGTTCTTC. Translated: CASSSNDNEQFF. Looking up the rest from reference TRBV9 and TRBJ2-1 gives the full variable domain: DSGVTQTPKHLITATGQRVTLRCSPRSGDLSVYWYQQSLDQGLQFLIQYYNGEERAKGNILERFSAQQFPDLHSELNLSSLELGDSALYFCASSSNDNEQFFGPGTRLTVL.

V usage is TRBV29-1 and J usage is TRBJ2-7; a possible D gene is TRBD1 (5 bases). Trimming pared 0 bases from V and 4 bases from J, leaving 10 bases between. The CDR3 has 13 residues. CDR1 SQVTM and CDR2 ANQGSEA come from the germline V gene. CDR3 amino acids: CSVEDMDNYEQYF. The DNA of the CDR3 is TGCAGCGTTGAAGATATGGACAATTACGAGCAGTACTTC.

The chain combines TRBV6-5 with TRBJ1-2; D is perhaps TRBD1 (6 bases). This CDR3 has 13 amino acids. Trimming removed 6 bases from V and 3 bases from J, with 11 bases in between. Germline V gene lookup returns CDR1 MNHEY and CDR2 SVGAGI. CDR3 nucleotide sequence: TGTGCCAGCAGCCCGGGACACGACTATGGCTACACCTTC. It translates to CASSPGHDYGYTF.